This is a list of T cell receptor beta chains from one sample in a study of cytomegalovirus exposure and HLA in healthy donors. TCRdb's copy holds only in-frame clones and misses some; the assay was immunoSEQ multiplex PCR. Of about 170,000 clones listed, 84% were seen once; the top ten hold 4.8%. The sequenced sample was PBMCs. The receptors come from a girl aged 5-17 years in good health and CMV-seropositive. Each CDR3 is given without its conserved first and last residue.

v_call: TRBV6-5; cdr3_length: 13; cdr3_aa: ASRPLQGRNSPLH
v_call: TRBV27; cdr3_length: 13; cdr3_aa: ASSQGRAGANVLT
v_call: TRBV30; cdr3_length: 11; cdr3_aa: AWSAGSNSPLH
v_call: TRBV7-3; cdr3_length: 14; cdr3_aa: ASSLTMARGRNGYT
v_call: TRBV29-1; cdr3_length: 11; cdr3_aa: SAVPGQGVQQY
v_call: TRBV10-2; cdr3_length: 13; cdr3_aa: ASSENRGRDYGYT
v_call: TRBV7-3; cdr3_length: 14; cdr3_aa: ASSLFGTGKNNEQF
v_call: TRBV4-2; cdr3_length: 12; cdr3_aa: ASSHGLLGDTQY
v_call: TRBV6-1; cdr3_length: 13; cdr3_aa: ASSRLADRLGTQY
v_call: TRBV7-8; cdr3_length: 14; cdr3_aa: ASSSLHRVFDEKLF
v_call: TRBV27; cdr3_length: 14; cdr3_aa: ASSQWADSVNTEAF
v_call: TRBV9; cdr3_length: 13; cdr3_aa: ASSVGAGAATEAF
v_call: TRBV7-9; cdr3_length: 14; cdr3_aa: ASSARQTHSTDTQY
v_call: TRBV6-1; cdr3_length: 11; cdr3_aa: ASSPGGDEEQY
v_call: TRBV7-9; cdr3_length: 12; cdr3_aa: ASSRQGPHTEAF
v_call: TRBV5-1; cdr3_length: 14; cdr3_aa: ASSLPWTGPAGEQY
v_call: TRBV2; cdr3_length: 11; cdr3_aa: ASQGRWTGELF
v_call: TRBV4-1; cdr3_length: 11; cdr3_aa: ASSQTGGYGYT
v_call: TRBV10-1; cdr3_length: 11; cdr3_aa: ASSEDGDTEAF
v_call: TRBV7-3; cdr3_length: 12; cdr3_aa: ASSEQGITGELF
v_call: TRBV5-1; cdr3_length: 14; cdr3_aa: ASSFHGTGLVYEQF
v_call: TRBV30; cdr3_length: 12; cdr3_aa: AWRGGQPNTEAF
v_call: TRBV7-2; cdr3_length: 12; cdr3_aa: ASSFFRVAYGYT
v_call: TRBV9; cdr3_length: 12; cdr3_aa: ASSSGGGAYEQF
v_call: TRBV5-6; cdr3_length: 14; cdr3_aa: ASSFRTGRANYGYT
v_call: TRBV7-3; cdr3_length: 12; cdr3_aa: ASSSDRVSYEQY
v_call: TRBV11-3; cdr3_length: 13; cdr3_aa: ASSSEVPGQVKAF
v_call: TRBV27; cdr3_length: 13; cdr3_aa: ASSSSPGNLYGYT
v_call: TRBV7-2; cdr3_length: 12; cdr3_aa: ASSYGGGGTEAF
v_call: TRBV6-4; cdr3_length: 13; cdr3_aa: ASSTGTGAGQPQH
v_call: TRBV6-5; cdr3_length: 13; cdr3_aa: ASSSGTGYNSPLH
v_call: TRBV7-3; cdr3_length: 13; cdr3_aa: ASSLIPGQRYGYT
v_call: TRBV6-4; cdr3_length: 12; cdr3_aa: ASSARGSTDTQY